One and the same sample provided the 25 T cell receptor beta chains below, sequenced in a study of T cell responses to AZD1222 COVID-19 vaccine. Produced via immunoSEQ multiplex PCR; TCRdb's table is partial and in-frame only. The table has approximately 80,000 clones, over 80% seen once. The specimen comprised peripheral blood, sampled on day 0 of AZD1222 vaccination. These receptor sequences come from an adult in good health.

The V gene is TRBV7-8, the J gene TRBJ2-5; D not resolved. CDR1 is SGHVS, CDR2 FQNEAQ, per germline. This CDR3 has 16 residues. V was trimmed by 5 bases and J by 1 base, leaving 17 bases between them. The CDR3 here is CASSPRPVGSQETQYF. The DNA for the CDR3 is TGTGCCAGCAGCCCACGCCCGGTGGGTTCCCAAGAGACCCAGTACTTC. Full variable domain (rest looked up from reference TRBV7-8 and TRBJ2-5): GAGVSQSPRYKVAKRGQDVALRCDPISGHVSLFWYQQALGQGPEFLTYFQNEAQLDKSGLPSDRFFAERPEGSVSTLKIQRTQQEDSAVYLCASSPRPVGSQETQYFGPGTRLLVL.

CDR3 loop: CASSLTGDGYNEQFF. CDR3 nucleotide sequence: TGTGCCAGCAGCCTCACAGGGGATGGCTACAATGAGCAGTTCTTC. The chain employs TRBV7-3 and TRBJ2-1, with 7 bases fitting TRBD1. The CDR3 runs to 15 residues. The germline V gene encodes CDR1 SGHTA and CDR2 FQGTGA. V lost 5 bases to trimming and J lost 3 bases; unmatched junction nucleotides: 7.

This clone was seen once. The chain has TRBV14 and TRBJ2-2; 8 bases match TRBD2. Trimming took 1 base from V and 6 from J; bases not matched to a gene: 7. The CDR3 runs to 16 residues. Germline CDR1 reads SGHDN; CDR2 reads FVKESK. Here the CDR3 reads CASSQGLLAVAGELFF. The CDR3 DNA is TGTGCCAGCAGCCAAGGGCTACTAGCGGTGGCCGGGGAGCTGTTTTTT.

In DNA form, the CDR3 reads TGTGCCAGCAGCCCGGGTGGTGGGCTATGGGCCCTCCACTTT. Its protein product is CASSPGGGLWALHF. The chain carries TRBV11-2 and TRBJ1-6; D ambiguous. This CDR3 comprises 14 residues. Germline CDR1 reads SGHAT; CDR2 reads FQNNGV. V was clipped by 5 bases and J by 14 bases, with 19 bases between them.

V usage is TRBV5-6 and J usage is TRBJ2-3, with D possibly matching TRBD2 (6 bases). CDR1 and CDR2 (germline): SGHDT, YYEEEE. The CDR3 runs 15 residues. V was pared by 0 bases and J by 2 bases, with 10 bases between. CDR3 loop: CASSLAEGYTDTQYF. DNA of the CDR3: TGTGCCAGCAGCTTGGCGGAGGGGTACACAGATACGCAGTATTTT. The full variable domain, with the rest looked up from reference TRBV5-6 and TRBJ2-3, is DAGVTQSPTHLIKTRGQQVTLRCSPKSGHDTVSWYQQALGQGPQFIFQYYEEEERQRGNFPDRFSGHQFPNYSSELNVNALLLGDSALYLCASSLAEGYTDTQYFGPGTRLTVL.

The V call is TRBV28, the J call TRBJ2-1, with 9 bases that match TRBD2. The trim removed 3 bases at V and 4 bases at J, leaving 7 bases unmatched. CDR1 and CDR2 from the germline V gene are MDHEN and SYDVKM. The CDR3 runs to 16 residues. CDR3 loop: CASSFLAGGPYNEQFF. For the CDR3, the DNA is TGTGCCAGCAGTTTTTTGGCGGGGGGGCCGTACAATGAGCAGTTCTTC.

The chain uses TRBV27 and TRBJ1-1, with D unresolved. The V end was cut by 4 bases, the J end by 11 bases, with 17 bases between. The germline gives CDR1 MNHEY, CDR2 SMNVEV (reference sequence). The CDR3 covers 13 residues. CDR3 nucleotides: TGTGCCAGCAGTTCTCGGACGGTTCCTGGGGCTTTCTTT. Translating it yields CASSSRTVPGAFF.

This clone was detected only once. The chain joins TRBV5-1 to TRBJ1-1, with TRBD1 as a possible D gene (5 bases). The CDR3 length is 13 residues. Trimming removed 4 bases from V and 5 bases from J, with 12 bases in between. Germline loops: CDR1 SGHRS, CDR2 YFSETQ. The chain's CDR3 is CASSLPGLTEAFF. In nucleotides, the CDR3 is TGCGCCAGCAGCCTCCCAGGGTTAACTGAAGCTTTCTTT.

A single count supports this clone. The chain has TRBV19 and TRBJ1-5, with D hard to call. CDR1 and CDR2 from the germline V gene are LNHDA and SQIVND (reference sequence). CDR3 size: 15 residues. V was shortened by 3 bases and J by 2 bases, with 11 bases between the two germline ends. This chain's CDR3 is CASSITGYGNQPQHF. Written as DNA, the CDR3 is TGTGCCAGTAGTATTACCGGGTATGGCAATCAGCCCCAGCATTTT.

This rearrangement joins TRBV13 to TRBJ1-1; tentative D call: TRBD1 (5 bases). CDR1 and CDR2 (germline): PRHDT, FYEKMQ (reference sequence). The CDR3 runs to 14 residues. V shed 2 bases and J shed 0 bases, with 7 bases lying between them. Here the CDR3 DNA reads TGTGCCAGCAGCTTAACAGGAATGAACACTGAAGCTTTCTTT. This gives the protein CASSLTGMNTEAFF.

The J gene is TRBJ2-1, the V gene TRBV4-2; 12 nucleotides match TRBD2. The CDR3 consists of 16 residues. The germline CDR1 and CDR2 sequences are LGHNA and YNFKEQ. V was clipped by 0 bases and J by 7 bases; unmatched bases: 4. The CDR3 reads CASSQDPSGGGNEQFF. In DNA form, the CDR3 reads TGTGCCAGCAGCCAAGACCCTAGCGGGGGGGGAAATGAGCAGTTCTTC.

This sequence joins TRBV12-1 and TRBJ1-2. TRBV12-1 is termed a pseudogene. This CDR3 contains 18 residues. The CDR3 sequence: CASSPLSCRGANLYGYTF. The CDR3 DNA reads as TGTGCCAGCAGCCCCTTATCTTGCCGGGGGGCTAATCTCTATGGCTACACCTTC.

The chain combines TRBV19 with TRBJ2-7; D not resolved. V lost 1 base to trimming and J lost 0 bases, with 19 bases between them. The germline V gene has CDR1 LNHDA and CDR2 SQIVND (reference sequence). This CDR3 region has 18 residues. The CDR3 DNA reads TGTGCCAGTAGTATAGGAACCCCCGGGCGCCCGAGCTCCTACGAGCAGTACTTC. Translation gives CASSIGTPGRPSSYEQYF.

The sample holds one count of this clone. The J gene is TRBJ1-1, the V gene TRBV19; D uncertain. The CDR3 runs to 12 residues. V dropped 5 bases and J dropped 7 bases, with 11 bases sitting between them. Per the germline V gene, CDR1 is LNHDA and CDR2 is SQIVND (reference sequence). Written as DNA, the CDR3 is TGTGCCAGTAGTTCCACAAGGAGTGAAGCTTTCTTT. It is translated as CASSSTRSEAFF.

The rearrangement joins TRBV11-2 to TRBJ1-2, with D perhaps matching TRBD1 (5 bases). The CDR3 is 14 residues long. In germline, CDR1 is SGHAT, CDR2 FQNNGV. With 0 bases removed from V and 6 bases from J, the gap between germline ends came to 11 bases. The CDR3 nucleotides read TGTGCCAGCAGCTTAGATCGGGGGGATCATGGCTACACCTTC. This sequence encodes CASSLDRGDHGYTF.

The chain carries TRBV7-6 and TRBJ1-6; D is perhaps TRBD1 (6 bases). V was cut by 2 bases and J by 7 bases, with 12 bases left in between. The length of the CDR3 is 15 residues. Germline values: CDR1 SGHVS, CDR2 FNYEAQ. This CDR3 is CASSLIQGVNSPLHF. The CDR3 DNA reads TGTGCCAGCAGCTTAATACAGGGAGTCAATTCACCCCTCCACTTT.

V gene TRBV7-6 combines with J gene TRBJ1-5; D is undetermined. V lost 1 base and J 0 bases, leaving 10 bases between the germline ends. The CDR3 consists of 16 residues. CDR1 and CDR2 (germline): SGHVS, FNYEAQ. The CDR3 is CASSLGGFYSNQPQHF. CDR3 bases: TGTGCCAGCAGCTTAGGCGGGTTCTATAGCAATCAGCCCCAGCATTTT.

The chain carries TRBV6-2 or TRBV6-3 and TRBJ2-1, with 14 bases identical to TRBD2. The CDR3 runs 17 residues. Germline CDR1 reads MNHEY; CDR2 reads SVGEGT. Germline trimming cut 6 bases from V and 3 bases from J; bases unmatched to any gene: 7. The CDR3 nucleotides are TGTGCCAGCAGCCCGGGACTAGCGGGAGTAGACTACAATGAGCAGTTCTTC. Residues: CASSPGLAGVDYNEQFF.

This clone is termed medium-sized. The chain has TRBV7-9 and TRBJ2-4; 7 positions agree with TRBD1. The ends lost 5 bases at V and 7 bases at J; junction bases unmatched: 5. Per the germline V gene, CDR1 is SEHNR and CDR2 is FQNEAQ (reference sequence). This CDR3 has 13 residues. The CDR3 DNA reads as TGTGCCAGCAGCGGACAGGCGGAGAACATTCAGTACTTC. Translated, it gives CASSGQAENIQYF. Based on the CDR3 plus reference TRBV7-9 and TRBJ2-4, the full variable domain is DTGVSQNPRHKITKRGQNVTFRCDPISEHNRLYWYRQTLGQGPEFLTYFQNEAQLEKSRLLSDRFSAERPKGSFSTLEIQRTEQGDSAMYLCASSGQAENIQYFGAGTRLSVL.

V usage is TRBV11-2 and J usage is TRBJ2-1; TRBD2 aligns across 10 bases. The CDR3 is made up of 16 amino acids. J gave up 3 bases and V 4 bases, and 6 bases lay outside the gene matches. CDR1 and CDR2 (germline): SGHAT, FQNNGV. The CDR3 region has the DNA TGTGCCAGCAGCTGGAGAGCGGGGGGGCTCTACAATGAGCAGTTCTTC. This gives the protein CASSWRAGGLYNEQFF. Variable domain in full (rest from reference TRBV11-2 and TRBJ2-1): EAGVAQSPRYKIIEKRQSVAFWCNPISGHATLYWYQQILGQGPKLLIQFQNNGVVDDSQLPKDRFSAERLKGVDSTLKIQPAKLEDSAVYLCASSWRAGGLYNEQFFGPGTRLTVL.

This rearrangement joins TRBV19 to TRBJ1-5; D uncertain. The CDR3 covers 13 residues. Per the germline V gene, CDR1 is LNHDA and CDR2 is SQIVND (reference sequence). Trimming took 0 bases from V and 4 from J, leaving 4 bases between them. The CDR3 nucleotides read TGTGCCAGTAGTATAGAGGAGAATCAGCCCCAGCATTTT. Amino acid sequence: CASSIEENQPQHF. Together with reference TRBV19 and TRBJ1-5, the CDR3 gives the full variable domain: DGGITQSPKYLFRKEGQNVTLSCEQNLNHDAMYWYRQDPGQGLRLIYYSQIVNDFQKGDIAEGYSVSREKKESFPLTVTSAQKNPTAFYLCASSIEENQPQHFGDGTRLSIL.

The V call is TRBV12-3 or TRBV12-4, the J call TRBJ2-5; 7 nucleotides line up with TRBD2. The V segment lost 2 bases and the J segment 6 bases; nucleotides outside the gene matches: 3. The CDR3 has 13 amino acids. The CDR3 reads CASSLPSGKTQYF. In DNA form, the CDR3 reads TGTGCCAGCAGTTTACCTAGCGGAAAGACCCAGTACTTC.

This chain connects TRBV18 to TRBJ2-1, with D unresolved. V shed 1 base and J shed 3 bases, with 19 bases lying between them. CDR1 and CDR2 from the germline V gene are KGHSH and LQKENI. The CDR3 covers 18 residues. CDR3 region: CASSPRARTTAYYNEQFF. DNA of the CDR3: TGTGCCAGCTCACCACGAGCTAGGACGACCGCATACTACAATGAGCAGTTCTTC.

The chain couples TRBV19 to TRBJ1-1, with D possibly being TRBD1 (6 bases). The germline V and J ends were trimmed by 3 bases and 0 bases, with 14 bases remaining between them. Looked up from germline, CDR1 is LNHDA and CDR2 is SQIVND (reference sequence). This CDR3 comprises 16 residues. CDR3 DNA sequence: TGTGCCAGTAGTATGGGGGCATCTTGGATGAACACTGAAGCTTTCTTT. It translates to CASSMGASWMNTEAFF.

The count of this clone is one. The chain employs TRBV7-9 and TRBJ1-1; possible D gene TRBD1, 6 bases. Trimming stripped 0 bases from V and 8 bases from J, with 10 bases between. The germline V gene encodes CDR1 SEHNR and CDR2 FQNEAQ (reference sequence). The CDR3 runs to 13 residues. The CDR3 sequence: CASSLAGAPEAFF. Here the CDR3 DNA reads TGTGCCAGCAGCTTAGCGGGGGCCCCCGAAGCTTTCTTT.